Following are 8 T cell receptor beta chains from one sample sequenced in a study of radiotherapy plus CTLA-4 blockade in lung cancer. Sequencing used immunoSEQ multiplex PCR; TCRdb keeps in-frame clones, though not all of them. The table shows 90,000 or so clones, with around 83% occurring only once. Source: peripheral blood, taken from a patient treated with radiotherapy plus ipilimumab. These receptors originate from a human donor with non-small cell lung cancer who had stable disease on radiotherapy plus ipilimumab.

The CDR3 nucleotides are TGTGCCAGCAGTTCCGTCGCGTCGGGATTCGCCTCCTACAATGAGCAGTTCTTC. This encodes CASSSVASGFASYNEQFF. The V and J genes are TRBV7-2 and TRBJ2-1, with a tentative D call TRBD2 (5 bases). Looked up from germline, CDR1 is SGHTA and CDR2 is FQGNSA. The length of the CDR3 is 18 residues. Trimming took off 6 bases at V and 0 bases at J, with 21 bases between the two ends.

Regarding this clone: The sample has other DNA sequences that encode this CDR3 too. J is TRBJ1-5 and V is TRBV4-1, with D maybe TRBD1 (5 bases). Germline V lookup: CDR1 MGHRA, CDR2 YSYEKL. V lost 0 bases to trimming and J lost 3 bases, with 15 bases between them. This CDR3 spans 17 amino acids. The CDR3 DNA reads TGCGCCAGCAGCCAAGAAGGCTCGGGAGGGACCAATCAGCCCCAGCATTTT. Its protein is CASSQEGSGGTNQPQHF.

The chain carries TRBV2 and TRBJ2-1, with 8 nucleotides matching TRBD1. The length of the CDR3 is 16 residues. J lost 4 bases, V lost 1 base, and 6 bases had no gene match. Germline V gene lookup returns CDR1 SNHLY and CDR2 FYNNEI. For the CDR3, the DNA is TGTGCCAGCAGTGAAGTTACAGGGACAGGTTACAATGAGCAGTTCTTC. Protein product: CASSEVTGTGYNEQFF. The whole variable domain, remainder taken from reference TRBV2 and TRBJ2-1, is EPEVTQTPSHQVTQMGQEVILRCVPISNHLYFYWYRQILGQKVEFLVSFYNNEISEKSEIFDDQFSVERPDGSNFTLKIRSTKLEDSAMYFCASSEVTGTGYNEQFFGPGTRLTVL.

The CDR3, as DNA: TGTGCCACCAGCAGTAGACGCCTTCTCGACAGTTTCTCCTACGAGCAGTACTTC. Its translation: CATSSRRLLDSFSYEQYF. This chain joins TRBV15 and TRBJ2-7, with D possibly being TRBD1 (5 bases). Trimming took off 3 bases at V and 0 bases at J, with 21 bases between the two ends. The CDR3 runs 18 residues. Germline values: CDR1 LNHNV, CDR2 YYDKDF (reference sequence).

The CDR3 bases are TGTGCCAGCAGCATCAGGGAGTCCTACAATGAGCAGTTCTTC. It encodes CASSIRESYNEQFF. This chain links TRBV7-9 with TRBJ2-1; D possibly matches TRBD1 or TRBD2 (5 bases each). The CDR3 totals 14 residues. V was pared by 5 bases and J by 1 base, with 9 bases between. CDR1 SEHNR and CDR2 FQNEAQ come from the germline V gene (reference sequence).

This chain uses TRBV23-1 with TRBJ2-1; 7 nucleotides agree with TRBD1. TRBV23-1 is classed as an ORF, of uncertain function. The junction had 8 bases not matched to a gene; V was cut back by 1 base and J by 5 bases. The CDR3 runs to 16 residues. CDR3 nucleotide sequence: TGCGCCAGCAGTCAATATGGGACAGTAAGCCACAATGAGCAGTTCTTC. This translates into CASSQYGTVSHNEQFF.

The chain couples TRBV5-1 to TRBJ2-3; D uncertain. Germline CDR1 SGHRS, CDR2 YFSETQ. Between the trimmed V and J ends, which lost 1 base and 6 bases, there was a span of 15 bases. The CDR3 is made up of 15 amino acids. The CDR3 is CASSLTIATTDTQYF. The CDR3 DNA is TGCGCCAGCAGCTTGACCATAGCTACGACGGATACGCAGTATTTT.

The chain is built from TRBV2 and TRBJ2-5, with a tentative D call TRBD1 (5 bases). From germline, CDR1 is SNHLY and CDR2 FYNNEI. This CDR3 contains 11 residues. Trimming stripped 1 base from V and 14 bases from J, with 11 bases between. CDR3 protein: CASSEVSGPYF. CDR3 DNA sequence: TGTGCCAGCAGTGAAGTGTCAGGGCCTTACTTC.